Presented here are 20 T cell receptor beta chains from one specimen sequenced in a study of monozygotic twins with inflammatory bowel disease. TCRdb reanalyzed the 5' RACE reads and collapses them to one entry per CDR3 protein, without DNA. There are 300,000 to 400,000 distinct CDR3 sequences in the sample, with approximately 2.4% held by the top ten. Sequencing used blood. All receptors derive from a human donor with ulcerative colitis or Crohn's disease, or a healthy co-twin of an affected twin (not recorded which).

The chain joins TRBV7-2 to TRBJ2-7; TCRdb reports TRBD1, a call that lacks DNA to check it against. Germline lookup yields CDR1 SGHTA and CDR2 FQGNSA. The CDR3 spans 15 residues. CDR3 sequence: CASRLGTGALYEQYF.

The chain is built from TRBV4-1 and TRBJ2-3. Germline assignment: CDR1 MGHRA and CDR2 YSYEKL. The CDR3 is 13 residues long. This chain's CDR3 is CASSQVETDTQYF.

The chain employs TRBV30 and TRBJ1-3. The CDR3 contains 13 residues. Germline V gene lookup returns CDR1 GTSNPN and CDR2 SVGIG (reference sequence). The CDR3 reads CAWSVFPGNTIYF. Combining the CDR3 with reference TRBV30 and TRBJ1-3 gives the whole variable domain SQTIHQWPATLVQPVGSPLSLECTVEGTSNPNLYWYRQAAGRGLQLLFYSVGIGQISSEVPQNLSASRPQDRQFILSSKKLLLSDSGFYLCAWSVFPGNTIYFGEGSWLTVV.

CDR3 sequence: CASSIWVGTHYNEQFF. The chain employs TRBV19 and TRBJ2-1; the D call of TRBD1 rests on TCRdb alone, since no DNA is present to check it. The V gene's germline CDR1 is LNHDA and CDR2 SQIVND (reference sequence). This CDR3 comprises 16 residues.

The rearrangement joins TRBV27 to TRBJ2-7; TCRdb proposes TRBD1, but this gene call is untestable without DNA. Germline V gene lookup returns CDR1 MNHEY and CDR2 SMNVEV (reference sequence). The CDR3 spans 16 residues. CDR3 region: CASSQAPGGLTYEQYF.

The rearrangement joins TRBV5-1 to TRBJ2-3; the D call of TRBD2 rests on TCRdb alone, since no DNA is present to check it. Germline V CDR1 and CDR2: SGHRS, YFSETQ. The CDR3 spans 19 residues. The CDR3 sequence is CASSGGIAGDATSTDTQYF.

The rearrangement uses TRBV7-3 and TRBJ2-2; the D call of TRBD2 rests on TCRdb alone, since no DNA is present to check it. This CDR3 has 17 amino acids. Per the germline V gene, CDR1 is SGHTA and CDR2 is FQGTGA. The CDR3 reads CASSLLAGGPSTGELFF.

The CDR3 sequence is CASSFAGGTGELFF. V and J are TRBV27 and TRBJ2-2; TCRdb designates TRBD2, a call that cannot be tested without DNA. The CDR3 extends over 14 amino acids. Per germline, CDR1 MNHEY and CDR2 SMNVEV (reference sequence).

CDR3 residues: CSARDDLGTHYNEQFF. The rearrangement links TRBV20-1 to TRBJ2-1; lacking DNA, the TRBD1 call made by TCRdb goes unchecked. Germline-derived CDR1 and CDR2 are DFQATT and SNEGSKA (reference sequence). The CDR3 extends over 16 amino acids.

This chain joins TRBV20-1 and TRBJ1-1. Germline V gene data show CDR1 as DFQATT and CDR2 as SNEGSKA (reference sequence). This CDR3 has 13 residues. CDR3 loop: CSAIRPRNTEAFF.

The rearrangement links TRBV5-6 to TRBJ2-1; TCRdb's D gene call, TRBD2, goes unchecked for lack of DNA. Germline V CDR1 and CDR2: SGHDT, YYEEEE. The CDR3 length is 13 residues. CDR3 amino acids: CASSRTSGGEQFF. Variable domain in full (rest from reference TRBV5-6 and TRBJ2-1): DAGVTQSPTHLIKTRGQQVTLRCSPKSGHDTVSWYQQALGQGPQFIFQYYEEEERQRGNFPDRFSGHQFPNYSSELNVNALLLGDSALYLCASSRTSGGEQFFGPGTRLTVL.

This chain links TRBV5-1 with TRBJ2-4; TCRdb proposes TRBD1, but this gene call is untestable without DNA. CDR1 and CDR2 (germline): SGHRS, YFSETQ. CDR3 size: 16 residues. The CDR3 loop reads CASSTGDREAKNIQYF.

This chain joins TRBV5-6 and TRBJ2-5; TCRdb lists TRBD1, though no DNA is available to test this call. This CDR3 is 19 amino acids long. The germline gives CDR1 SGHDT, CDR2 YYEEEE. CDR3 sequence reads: CASSRGTGPPSTRIRAQYF.

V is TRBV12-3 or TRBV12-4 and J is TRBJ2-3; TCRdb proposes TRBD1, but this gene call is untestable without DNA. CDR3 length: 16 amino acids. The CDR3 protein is CASRSSRGQDTDTQYF.

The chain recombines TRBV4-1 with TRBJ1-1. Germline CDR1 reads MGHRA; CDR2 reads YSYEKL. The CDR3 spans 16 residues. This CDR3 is CASSQGASTRDTEAFF.

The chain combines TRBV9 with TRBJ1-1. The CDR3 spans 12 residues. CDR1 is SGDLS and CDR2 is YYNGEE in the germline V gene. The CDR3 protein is CASSSIEGEAFF.

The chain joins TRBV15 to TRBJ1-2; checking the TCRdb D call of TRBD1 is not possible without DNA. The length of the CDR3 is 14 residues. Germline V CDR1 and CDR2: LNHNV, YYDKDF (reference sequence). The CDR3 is CATSRGGVGYGYTF.

CDR3 residues: CASSRSAGNTEAFF. This chain connects TRBV18 to TRBJ1-1. The CDR3 has 14 residues. Germline CDR1 and CDR2: KGHSH and LQKENI.

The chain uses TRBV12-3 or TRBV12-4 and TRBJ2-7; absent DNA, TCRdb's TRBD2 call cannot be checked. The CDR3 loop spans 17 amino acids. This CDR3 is CASRPSIGRRESYEQYF.

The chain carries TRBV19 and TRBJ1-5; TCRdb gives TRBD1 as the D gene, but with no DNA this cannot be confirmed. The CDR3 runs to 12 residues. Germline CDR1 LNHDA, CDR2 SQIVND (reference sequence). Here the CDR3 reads CATSGWDQPQHF.